This T cell receptor (beta chain) came from a study of blood T cell repertoires in COVID-19. Here immunoSEQ multiplex PCR was the method, and the copy in TCRdb shows in-frame clones only, minus some. The sample has about 170,000 clones; around 88% are singletons. Individuals drawn from some 25 US areas were about 18 to 89 years old. Germline V gene lookup returns CDR1 LGHDT and CDR2 YNNKEL (reference sequence). V lost 4 bases, J lost 2 bases, and 5 bases stayed unmatched. The CDR3 sequence is 15 residues long. Source material: PBMCs or T cells enriched from blood (not recorded which). This sequence joins TRBV3-1 (or the pseudogene TRBV3-2) and TRBJ2-7, with 10 bases fitting TRBD2. The receptor's source is a woman in her forties or fifties in a cohort exposed to, infected with or recovered from COVID-19 (not recorded which). This CDR3 reads CASSPRLAGTYEQYF. In nucleotides, the CDR3 is TGTGCCAGCAGCCCCCGACTAGCGGGTACCTACGAGCAGTACTTC.